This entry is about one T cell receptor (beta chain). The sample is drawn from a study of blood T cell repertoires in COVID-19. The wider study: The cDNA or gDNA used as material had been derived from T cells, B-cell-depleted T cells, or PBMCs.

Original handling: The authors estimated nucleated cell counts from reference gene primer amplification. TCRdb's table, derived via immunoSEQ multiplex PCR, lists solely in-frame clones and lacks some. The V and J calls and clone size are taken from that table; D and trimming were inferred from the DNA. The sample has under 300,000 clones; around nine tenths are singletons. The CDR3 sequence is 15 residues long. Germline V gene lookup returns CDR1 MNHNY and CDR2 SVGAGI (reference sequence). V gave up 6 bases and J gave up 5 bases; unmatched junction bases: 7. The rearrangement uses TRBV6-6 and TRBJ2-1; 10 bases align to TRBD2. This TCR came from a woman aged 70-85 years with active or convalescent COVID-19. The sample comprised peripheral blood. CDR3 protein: CASSLSGGGNNEQFF. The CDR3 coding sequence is TGTGCCAGCAGCTTAAGCGGGGGGGGCAACAATGAGCAGTTCTTC.